Below, 3 T cell receptor beta chains from the same sample are listed, as sequenced in a study of cytotoxic CD8 clonotypes in ibrutinib-treated CLL. Assay: immunoSEQ multiplex PCR; the TCRdb copy retains only in-frame clones and omits some. The top ten clones hold approximately 15% of a sample with under 300,000 clones, roughly 74% of them seen once. The material sequenced was PBMCs, taken after 24 months of ibrutinib treatment. The receptors shown here come from a human donor with chronic lymphocytic leukemia.

The chain employs TRBV11-1 and TRBJ2-1, with 9 bases that match TRBD1. J gave up 4 bases and V 5 bases, and 9 bases lay outside the gene matches. Germline values: CDR1 SGHAT, CDR2 FQDESV (reference sequence). This CDR3 contains 16 residues. CDR3 nucleotide sequence: TGTGCCAGCAGCAGGGGACAGGGCGGGAGATACAATGAGCAGTTCTTC. It codes for CASSRGQGGRYNEQFF.

The CDR3 region has the DNA TGCGCCAGCAGCCGACAGGGAGGCTATGGCTACACCTTC. Protein: CASSRQGGYGYTF. This rearrangement joins TRBV5-1 to TRBJ1-2; the match to TRBD1 covers 7 bases. From germline, CDR1 is SGHRS and CDR2 YFSETQ. V was pared by 4 bases and J by 4 bases, with 4 bases of the junction left unmatched. This CDR3 is built from 13 residues.

This clone has a single count. The V gene is TRBV6-5, the J gene TRBJ1-5; a weak D match, TRBD1 (6 bases). V was trimmed by 8 bases and J by 7 bases, leaving 15 bases between them. The CDR3 contains 13 residues. Germline CDR1 and CDR2: MNHEY and SVGAGI. CDR3 DNA sequence: TGTGCCAGCCGCCAGGGGCGCGGGCAGCCCCAGCATTTT. Protein sequence: CASRQGRGQPQHF.